Following are 24 T cell receptor beta chains from one sample sequenced in a study of identical twins. TCRdb analysed the 5' RACE reads with MiXCR anew, one entry per CDR3 protein. The table has about 900,000 distinct CDR3 sequences, 9% to 15% seen once; the top ten hold around 1.6%. These data also formed part of another study, on yellow fever vaccine responses in identical twins.

The sequencing input was PBMCs. These receptors all stem from a young woman in good health.

This chain joins TRBV10-3 and TRBJ2-7; D is unresolved. Looked up from germline, CDR1 is ENHRY and CDR2 is SYGVKD. The ends were cut back, 2 bases at V and 3 bases at J, with 11 bases in the middle. The CDR3 covers 14 residues. The CDR3 DNA reads TGTGCCATCAGTGAGACGTCCGCTGTCTACGAGCAGTACTTC. Its protein is CAISETSAVYEQYF.

This clonotype was observed a handful of times. The rearrangement uses TRBV28 and TRBJ2-3; the match to TRBD2 covers 11 bases. From germline, CDR1 is MDHEN and CDR2 SYDVKM. Trimming took 7 bases from V and 5 from J; bases not matched to a gene: 5. This CDR3 is 14 amino acids long. CDR3 in DNA: TGTGCCAGCACGGCTAGCGGGGGGTTAGATACGCAGTATTTT. Translated, it gives CASTASGGLDTQYF.

Written as DNA, the CDR3 is TGCAGCGTTGATGGGTCTGCTGGCTACACCTTC. Encoded protein: CSVDGSAGYTF. V and J are TRBV29-1 and TRBJ1-2; D not resolved. This CDR3 has 11 amino acids. CDR1 SQVTM and CDR2 ANQGSEA come from the germline V gene. The V end lost 3 bases, the J end lost 7 bases, and 9 bases lay between the germline ends.

This clonotype was counted at least ten times. V usage is TRBV12-3 or TRBV12-4 and J usage is TRBJ1-1; TRBD1 agrees at 9 bases. The CDR3 is 15 residues long. The ends lost 3 bases at V and 1 base at J; junction bases unmatched: 3. The CDR3 loop is CASSFRGQGNTEAFF. The CDR3, as DNA: TGTGCCAGCAGTTTCCGGGGACAGGGGAACACTGAAGCTTTCTTT.

The chain combines TRBV5-1 with TRBJ2-1; 9 bases match TRBD2. V gave up 0 bases and J gave up 5 bases; unmatched junction bases: 6. Germline CDR1 reads SGHRS; CDR2 reads YFSETQ. The CDR3 runs 16 residues. CDR3 residues: CASSLDSLAGHNEQFF. The CDR3 DNA reads TGCGCCAGCAGCTTGGATAGCCTAGCGGGACACAATGAGCAGTTCTTC.

The chain is built from TRBV7-9 and TRBJ1-6, with D possibly TRBD1 on 5 matching bases. V was clipped by 3 bases and J by 9 bases, with 12 bases between them. The length of the CDR3 is 14 residues. Germline V gene sequence: CDR1 SEHNR, CDR2 FQNEAQ (reference sequence). The CDR3 sequence: CASSFQGEGSPLHF. CDR3 sequence (DNA): TGTGCCAGCAGCTTTCAAGGGGAAGGTTCACCCCTCCACTTT.

This chain links TRBV7-9 with TRBJ2-5; D perhaps matches TRBD1 (5 bases). The CDR3 runs to 13 residues. Germline loops: CDR1 SEHNR, CDR2 FQNEAQ (reference sequence). Trimming shortened V by 8 bases and J by 5 bases, and 15 bases separated the two germline ends. The CDR3 spells CASLGQGRETQYF. Here the CDR3 DNA reads TGTGCCAGCCTGGGGCAGGGCAGGGAGACCCAGTACTTC.

The chain uses TRBV25-1 and TRBJ2-7; 9 nucleotides agree with TRBD2. Germline CDR1 is MGHDK and CDR2 is SYGVNS. With 4 bases clipped from V and 5 bases from J, the junction kept 9 bases outside the gene matches. CDR3 length equals 15 residues. Here the CDR3 DNA reads TGTGCCAGCAGTGCGGTAGCGGGAGTGAGGGACGAGCAGTACTTC. Translating gives CASSAVAGVRDEQYF.

This chain uses TRBV12-3 or TRBV12-4 with TRBJ2-2, with 7 bases identical to TRBD1. V shed 6 bases, J shed 4 bases, and the junction held 8 bases outside the gene matches. This CDR3 region has 15 residues. The CDR3 spells CASRVGQAVTGELFF. In DNA form, the CDR3 reads TGTGCCAGCAGAGTCGGACAGGCGGTCACCGGGGAGCTGTTTTTT.

The CDR3, as DNA: TGCGCCAGCAGCAAGAACATCCAAGAGACCCAGTACTTC. Amino acids: CASSKNIQETQYF. V gene TRBV5-1 combines with J gene TRBJ2-5; D is undetermined. The CDR3 is made up of 13 amino acids. Germline V gene lookup returns CDR1 SGHRS and CDR2 YFSETQ. The ends were cut back, 4 bases at V and 1 base at J, with 8 bases in the middle.

This chain connects TRBV28 to TRBJ2-1, with 8 bases matching TRBD1. The V and J ends lost 6 bases and 7 bases, in that order; junction bases with no gene match: 8. The CDR3 runs to 14 residues. Germline-derived CDR1 and CDR2 are MDHEN and SYDVKM. The CDR3 DNA is TGTGCCAGCAGGATGGACAGGGTGGTAAATGAGCAGTTCTTC. It codes for CASRMDRVVNEQFF.

The V and J genes are TRBV6-2 or TRBV6-3 and TRBJ2-1; 8 nucleotides line up with TRBD2. Germline V lookup: CDR1 MNHEY, CDR2 SVGEGT. V lost 6 bases, J lost 7 bases, and 5 bases stayed unmatched. CDR3 length: 13 residues. CDR3 DNA sequence: TGTGCCAGCAGACGGGGGGGGCTGAATGAGCAGTTCTTC. Encoded protein: CASRRGGLNEQFF.

This chain uses TRBV20-1 with TRBJ1-1; possible D gene TRBD1, 5 bases. The CDR3 contains 14 residues. With 7 bases removed from V and 6 bases from J, the gap between germline ends came to 21 bases. Germline assignment: CDR1 DFQATT and CDR2 SNEGSKA (reference sequence). The CDR3 reads CSVVDSEPPSEAFF. The CDR3 nucleotides are TGCAGTGTTGTAGACAGTGAGCCCCCTTCTGAAGCTTTCTTT.

This clonotype was recorded a few times. The J gene is TRBJ2-3, the V gene TRBV20-1; perhaps TRBD1 as D (7 bases). Germline assignment: CDR1 DFQATT and CDR2 SNEGSKA (reference sequence). With 5 bases removed from V and 1 base from J, the gap between germline ends came to 13 bases. The CDR3 sequence is 14 residues long. In DNA form, the CDR3 reads TGCAGTGCTCGCACAGGGGAGGGCACAGATACGCAGTATTTT. This translates into CSARTGEGTDTQYF.

Only a few counts were recorded for this clonotype. The V and J genes are TRBV5-6 and TRBJ2-4; TRBD1 aligns across 9 bases. In germline, CDR1 is SGHDT, CDR2 YYEEEE. The junction had 10 bases not matched to a gene; V was cut back by 3 bases and J by 6 bases. This CDR3 contains 16 residues. The DNA of the CDR3 is TGTGCCAGCAGCTCTACGGGACAGGGTGGCCGAAACATTCAGTACTTC. It is translated as CASSSTGQGGRNIQYF.

This clonotype was counted between two and nine times. The CDR3 bases are TGCAGTGCGTCAATCGACTATGTGTACACTGAAGCTTTCTTT. Translation: CSASIDYVYTEAFF. The V and J genes are TRBV20-1 and TRBJ1-1; D is uncertain. The CDR3 extends over 14 amino acids. V dropped 6 bases and J dropped 3 bases, with 17 bases sitting between them. Germline V lookup: CDR1 DFQATT, CDR2 SNEGSKA (reference sequence).

This clonotype was seen more than once but under ten times. The genes are TRBV7-8 and TRBJ1-5, with TRBD1 identical over 7 bases. The trim removed 5 bases at V and 7 bases at J, leaving 5 bases unmatched. The CDR3 contains 13 residues. CDR1 and CDR2 (germline): SGHVS, FQNEAQ. CDR3 nucleotide sequence: TGTGCCAGCAGCGCTACAGGGGTCCAGCCCCAGCATTTT. Its protein is CASSATGVQPQHF.

J is TRBJ2-5 and V is TRBV4-2; 10 bases agree with TRBD2. Germline values: CDR1 LGHNA, CDR2 YNFKEQ. This CDR3 region has 16 residues. Trimming cost V 0 bases and J 5 bases; bases outside gene matches: 6. The CDR3 loop is CASSQESSGGWETQYF. In DNA form, the CDR3 reads TGTGCCAGCAGCCAAGAATCTAGCGGGGGTTGGGAGACCCAGTACTTC.

About this clonotype itself: This may arise from a read error, as a much more abundant clone is one base away. The chain uses TRBV12-3 or TRBV12-4 and TRBJ2-7; D ambiguous. The CDR3 totals 14 residues. Trimming stripped 6 bases from V and 6 bases from J, with 18 bases between. The DNA for the CDR3 is TGTGCCAGCAGACGAAACCGAGATGACTGCGAGCAGTACTTC. It yields the protein CASRRNRDDCEQYF.

V gene TRBV13 combines with J gene TRBJ2-1; D uncertain. Per germline, CDR1 PRHDT and CDR2 FYEKMQ (reference sequence). The V end was cut by 4 bases, the J end by 8 bases, with 15 bases between. CDR3 length: 14 amino acids. CDR3 DNA sequence: TGTGCCAGCAGCTCCGGGCTACTCGGCTATGAGCAGTTCTTC. Its protein product is CASSSGLLGYEQFF.

The chain has TRBV4-1 and TRBJ2-7; TRBD2 matches 12 bases. V shed 1 base, J shed 1 base, and the junction held 11 bases outside the gene matches. The V gene's germline CDR1 is MGHRA and CDR2 YSYEKL. This CDR3 region has 19 residues. The CDR3 coding sequence is TGCGCCAGCAGCCAAGTAGGACTAGCGGGAAGGCGTAGGTCCTACGAGCAGTACTTC. Its translation: CASSQVGLAGRRRSYEQYF.

A few counts support this clonotype. For the CDR3, the DNA is TGTGCCAGCAGCTTATTACAAGACCAGGGGGAAAAACTGTTTTTT. Residues: CASSLLQDQGEKLFF. This rearrangement joins TRBV7-6 to TRBJ1-4, with a tentative D call TRBD1 (6 bases). This CDR3 region has 15 residues. Germline CDR1 SGHVS, CDR2 FNYEAQ. The V gene lost 2 bases and the J gene lost 8 bases, with 15 bases spanning the gap.

This clonotype was detected many times. The chain carries TRBV12-3 or TRBV12-4 and TRBJ1-5; no clear D. There are 12 residues in the CDR3. The V end was cut by 5 bases, the J end by 6 bases, with 8 bases between. CDR3 nucleotides: TGTGCCAGCAGTGACCTAATTCAGCCCCAGCATTTT. Translated: CASSDLIQPQHF.

The rearrangement uses TRBV12-3 or TRBV12-4 and TRBJ2-5, with D possibly TRBD1 on 6 matching bases. There are 14 residues in the CDR3. V dropped 6 bases and J dropped 0 bases, with 11 bases sitting between them. The CDR3 protein is CASSATGYQETQYF. Here the CDR3 DNA reads TGTGCCAGCAGCGCGACAGGTTACCAAGAGACCCAGTACTTC.